A selection of T cell receptor beta chains follows, all from one sample in a study of blood T cell repertoires in COVID-19. Produced via immunoSEQ multiplex PCR; TCRdb's table is partial and in-frame only. Of 150,000 or so clones listed, approximately 84% were seen once; the top ten hold 7.5% to 8%. The sample consisted of peripheral blood. These receptors all stem from a man aged 40-49 years who had recovered from COVID-19. The CDR3 runs from the conserved cysteine through the conserved F or W. D genes are given only for firm matches. Clone size is stated in some rows and not others, as once, few, many or a class when expanded.

J: TRBJ2-5
V: TRBV6-5
size: NA
D: TRBD2
DNA: TGTGCCAGCAGTCTACTAGCGGGGGAAGAGACCCAGTACTTC
CDR3: CASSLLAGEETQYF

J: TRBJ2-7
V: TRBV27
size: NA
D: NA
DNA: TGTGCCAGCAGTTTATTCTTAGCGCCCTCCTACGAGCAGTACTTC
CDR3: CASSLFLAPSYEQYF

J: TRBJ1-3
V: TRBV30
size: NA
D: NA
DNA: TGTGCCTGGAAGCGGGCAATCTCTGGAAACACCATATATTTT
CDR3: CAWKRAISGNTIYF

J: TRBJ1-2
V: TRBV19
size: NA
D: NA
DNA: TGTGCCAGTAGTGGGTTTGCGGGGGACTATGGCTACACCTTC
CDR3: CASSGFAGDYGYTF

J: TRBJ2-2
V: TRBV6-6
size: NA
D: NA
DNA: TGTGCCAGCAGTTACGAGGATCCATCGCGGGGGGAGCTGTTTTTT
CDR3: CASSYEDPSRGELFF

J: TRBJ2-1
V: TRBV6-1
size: NA
D: TRBD2
DNA: TGTGCCAGCAGTGAAAAGGGCGGGAGGGCCACCAACGCACAGTTCTTC
CDR3: CASSEKGGRATNAQFF

J: TRBJ1-5
V: TRBV6-6
size: NA
D: NA
DNA: TGTGCCAGCAGTACCCGGGACACTAATCAGCCCCAGCATTTT
CDR3: CASSTRDTNQPQHF

J: TRBJ2-6
V: TRBV9
size: NA
D: TRBD2
DNA: TGTGCCAGCAGTTATTATAGCGGGGGTACTGGGGCCAACGTCCTGACTTTC
CDR3: CASSYYSGGTGANVLTF

J: TRBJ2-5
V: TRBV6-2/TRBV6-3
size: NA
D: TRBD2
DNA: TGTGCCAGCAGTCCATCTAGCGGGGGGGAAGGGGAGACCCAGTACTTC
CDR3: CASSPSSGGEGETQYF

J: TRBJ1-2
V: TRBV7-8
size: NA
D: TRBD1
DNA: TGTGCCAGCAGCGTCACCCGGACAGGGTTGCGTGGCTACACCTTC
CDR3: CASSVTRTGLRGYTF

J: TRBJ2-5
V: TRBV27
size: NA
D: NA
DNA: TGTGCCAGCAGTTCCCTTCGGGGAGAGACCCAGTACTTC
CDR3: CASSSLRGETQYF

J: TRBJ2-3
V: TRBV4-3
size: once
D: TRBD2
DNA: TGCGCCAGCAGCCAAGATCTAGCGGGAGGGCCAAATACGCAGTATTTT
CDR3: CASSQDLAGGPNTQYF

J: TRBJ2-7
V: TRBV10-3
size: NA
D: NA
DNA: TGTGCCATCAGTGACCTTGGACAGGGAGGGGACTACGAGCAGTACTTC
CDR3: CAISDLGQGGDYEQYF

J: TRBJ2-7
V: TRBV7-2
size: NA
D: NA
DNA: TGTGCCAGCAGCTCGAGGATGCCCAACGCCTACGAGCAGTACTTC
CDR3: CASSSRMPNAYEQYF

J: TRBJ1-2
V: TRBV29-1
size: few
D: NA
DNA: TGCAGCGCCTGGGGTCAGGGGACGCCCGACCCAAACTATGGCTACACCTTC
CDR3: CSAWGQGTPDPNYGYTF

J: TRBJ2-7
V: TRBV27
size: NA
D: TRBD1
DNA: TGTGCCAGCAGTCCCCGACAGGGGGCGTACGAGCAGTACTTC
CDR3: CASSPRQGAYEQYF

J: TRBJ1-3
V: TRBV10-3
size: NA
D: TRBD1
DNA: TGTGCCATCAGGCTGCAGGGGGCGGGAAACACCATATATTTT
CDR3: CAIRLQGAGNTIYF

J: TRBJ2-5
V: TRBV5-4
size: once
D: NA
DNA: TGTGCCAGCAGCAATAACAGGGGAGGACAAGAGACCCAGTACTTC
CDR3: CASSNNRGGQETQYF

J: TRBJ1-1
V: TRBV27
size: NA
D: NA
DNA: TGTGCCAGCAGTGGGAACTCAGGGGCCACTGAAGCTTTCTTT
CDR3: CASSGNSGATEAFF

J: TRBJ2-7
V: TRBV30
size: NA
D: TRBD1
DNA: TGTGCCTGGAGTGTTCAGGGGGACGAGCAGTACTTC
CDR3: CAWSVQGDEQYF

J: TRBJ2-5
V: TRBV7-6
size: NA
D: NA
DNA: TGTGCCAGCAGCGCCGGGACAACACACAAAGAGACCCAGTACTTC
CDR3: CASSAGTTHKETQYF

J: TRBJ2-7
V: TRBV7-2
size: many
D: TRBD2
DNA: TGTGCCAGCAGCTTAGTTACGCGGGAGGCCGAGCAGTACTTC
CDR3: CASSLVTREAEQYF

J: TRBJ2-1
V: TRBV6-1
size: NA
D: TRBD1
DNA: TGTGCCAGCAGTGAAGGATGGACAGGGGGCACCTACAATGAGCAGTTCTTC
CDR3: CASSEGWTGGTYNEQFF

J: TRBJ2-7
V: TRBV11-2
size: once
D: NA
DNA: TGTGCCAGCAGCTTAGACAGGGTGGAAGAGCAGTACTTC
CDR3: CASSLDRVEEQYF

J: TRBJ2-1
V: TRBV3-1/TRBV3-2
size: NA
D: NA
DNA: TGTGCCAGCAGGGGGGCCCCACTAGTTGGGACCCCCTTGAATGAGCAGTTCTTC
CDR3: CASRGAPLVGTPLNEQFF

J: TRBJ1-2
V: TRBV9
size: NA
D: TRBD1
DNA: TGTGCCAGCAGCGTAGATGCGGGACAGGGGGCATACTATGGCTACACCTTC
CDR3: CASSVDAGQGAYYGYTF

J: TRBJ2-7
V: TRBV15
size: NA
D: NA
DNA: TGTGCCACCAGCAGAGATGCGAGGGCTCCTTCCTACGAGCAGTACTTC
CDR3: CATSRDARAPSYEQYF

J: TRBJ2-4
V: TRBV7-2
size: few
D: TRBD1
DNA: TGTGCCAGCAGCCGGGACAGAGTTACCAAAAACATTCAGTACTTC
CDR3: CASSRDRVTKNIQYF

J: TRBJ2-1
V: TRBV7-9
size: NA
D: TRBD2
DNA: TGTGCCAGCAGCCCGCTGGCTAGCGGGAGTATAGGTGAGCAGTTCTTC
CDR3: CASSPLASGSIGEQFF

J: TRBJ2-1
V: TRBV5-4
size: few
D: NA
DNA: TGTGCCAGCAGCTTGGCAACCTACAATGAGCAGTTCTTC
CDR3: CASSLATYNEQFF

J: TRBJ1-4
V: TRBV27
size: few
D: NA
DNA: TGTGCCAGCAGTTCACAAAGGGGTTCGAATGAAAAACTGTTTTTT
CDR3: CASSSQRGSNEKLFF

J: TRBJ1-3
V: TRBV7-8
size: NA
D: NA
DNA: TGTGCCAGCAGCTCTTACATTACTGGAAACACCATATATTTT
CDR3: CASSSYITGNTIYF

J: TRBJ2-2
V: TRBV6-2/TRBV6-3
size: NA
D: NA
DNA: TGTGCCAGCAGTTACCTCTTGGGGCCTAAGAACACCGGGGAGCTGTTTTTT
CDR3: CASSYLLGPKNTGELFF

J: TRBJ2-7
V: TRBV6-5
size: NA
D: TRBD1
DNA: TGTGCCAGCAGTTACTCGACAGGGGCCTACGAGCAGTACTTC
CDR3: CASSYSTGAYEQYF

J: TRBJ2-5
V: TRBV19
size: NA
D: NA
DNA: TGTGCCAGTAGTGTTCTGACTAGAAGGGAGACCCAGTACTTC
CDR3: CASSVLTRRETQYF

J: TRBJ2-1
V: TRBV5-5
size: NA
D: NA
DNA: TGTGCCAGCAGCTCCGGACAGCCCGGGTGGAATGAGCAGTTCTTC
CDR3: CASSSGQPGWNEQFF

J: TRBJ2-7
V: TRBV7-2
size: NA
D: TRBD2
DNA: TGTGCCAGCAGCTTGAGCGGGGGGGTCCCCTACGAGCAGTACTTC
CDR3: CASSLSGGVPYEQYF

J: TRBJ1-1
V: TRBV2
size: few
D: NA
DNA: TGTGCCAGCAGTCCCACCCACCAGGGGCGAGCTTTCTTT
CDR3: CASSPTHQGRAFF

J: TRBJ2-3
V: TRBV28
size: NA
D: TRBD2
DNA: TGTGCCAGCAGTCAACTAGCGGGACGCACAGATACGCAGTATTTT
CDR3: CASSQLAGRTDTQYF

J: TRBJ1-1
V: TRBV6-5
size: NA
D: NA
DNA: TGTGCCAGCAATGCTGCACAGGCGGGGGACACTGAAGCTTTCTTT
CDR3: CASNAAQAGDTEAFF

J: TRBJ2-5
V: TRBV7-3
size: NA
D: TRBD1
DNA: TGTGCCAGCAGCACAACAGGGGGCAGTGAGACCCAGTACTTC
CDR3: CASSTTGGSETQYF

J: TRBJ1-5
V: TRBV28
size: NA
D: TRBD1
DNA: TGTGCCAGCAGTCCAACGGGACAGGGGGCGGTCGAAAAGGATTTT
CDR3: CASSPTGQGAVEKDF